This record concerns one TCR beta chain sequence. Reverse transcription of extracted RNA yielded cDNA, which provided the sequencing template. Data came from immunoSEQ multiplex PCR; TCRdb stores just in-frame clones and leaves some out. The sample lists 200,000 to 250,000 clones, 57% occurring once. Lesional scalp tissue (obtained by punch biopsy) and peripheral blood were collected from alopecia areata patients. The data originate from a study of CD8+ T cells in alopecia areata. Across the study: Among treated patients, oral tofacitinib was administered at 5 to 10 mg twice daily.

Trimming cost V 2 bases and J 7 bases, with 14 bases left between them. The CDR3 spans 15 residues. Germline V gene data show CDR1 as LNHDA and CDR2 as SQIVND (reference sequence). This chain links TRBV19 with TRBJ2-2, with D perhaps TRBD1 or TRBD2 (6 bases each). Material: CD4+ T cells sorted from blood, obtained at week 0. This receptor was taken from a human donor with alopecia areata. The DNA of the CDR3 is TGTGCCAGTAGTATACCGGGGGCGCAAAGCGGGGAGCTGTTTTTT. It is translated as CASSIPGAQSGELFF.